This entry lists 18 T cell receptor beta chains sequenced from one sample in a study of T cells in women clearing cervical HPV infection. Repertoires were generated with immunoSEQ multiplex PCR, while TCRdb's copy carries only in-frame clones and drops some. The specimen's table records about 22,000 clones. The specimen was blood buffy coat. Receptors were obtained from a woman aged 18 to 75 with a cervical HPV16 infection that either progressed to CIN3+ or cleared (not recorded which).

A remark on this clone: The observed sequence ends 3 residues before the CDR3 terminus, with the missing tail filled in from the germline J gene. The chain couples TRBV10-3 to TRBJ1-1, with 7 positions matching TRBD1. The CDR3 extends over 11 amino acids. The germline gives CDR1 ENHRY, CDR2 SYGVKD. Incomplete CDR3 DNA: TGTGCCATCAGCGATACAGGGGTA. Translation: CAISDTGV. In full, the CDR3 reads CAISDTGVAFF.

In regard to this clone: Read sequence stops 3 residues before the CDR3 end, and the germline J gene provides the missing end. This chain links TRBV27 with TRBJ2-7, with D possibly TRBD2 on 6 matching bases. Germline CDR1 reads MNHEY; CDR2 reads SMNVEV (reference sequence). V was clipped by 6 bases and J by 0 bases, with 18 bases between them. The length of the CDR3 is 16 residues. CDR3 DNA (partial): TGTGCCAGCAGCCCGGGACTCTTCACGACCTCCTACGAG. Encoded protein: CASSPGLFTTSYE. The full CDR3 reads CASSPGLFTTSYEQYF.

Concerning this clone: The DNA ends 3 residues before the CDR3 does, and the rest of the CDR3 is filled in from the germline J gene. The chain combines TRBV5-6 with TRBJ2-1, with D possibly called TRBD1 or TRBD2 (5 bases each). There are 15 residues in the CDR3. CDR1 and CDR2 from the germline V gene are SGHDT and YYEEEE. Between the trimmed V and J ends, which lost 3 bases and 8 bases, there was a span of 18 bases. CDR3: CASSSPTRGVDEQFF. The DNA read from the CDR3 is TGTGCCAGCAGCTCCCCCACAAGAGGGGTGGATGAG. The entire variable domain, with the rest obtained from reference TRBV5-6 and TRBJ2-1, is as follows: DAGVTQSPTHLIKTRGQQVTLRCSPKSGHDTVSWYQQALGQGPQFIFQYYEEEERQRGNFPDRFSGHQFPNYSSELNVNALLLGDSALYLCASSSPTRGVDEQFFGPGTRLTVL.

This CDR3 reads CASSPLRAGRIPGELFF. The CDR3 DNA, read in part, is TGTGCCAGCAGCCCCCTCCGGGCAGGGAGAATCCCCGGGGAG. V is TRBV7-8 and J is TRBJ2-2; tentatively, D is TRBD1 or TRBD2 (5 bases each). Read coverage stops 3 residues before the CDR3 terminus; the germline J gene supplies the remainder. Germline values: CDR1 SGHVS, CDR2 FQNEAQ. The CDR3 is 17 residues long. V was shortened by 5 bases and J by 6 bases, with 22 bases between the two germline ends.

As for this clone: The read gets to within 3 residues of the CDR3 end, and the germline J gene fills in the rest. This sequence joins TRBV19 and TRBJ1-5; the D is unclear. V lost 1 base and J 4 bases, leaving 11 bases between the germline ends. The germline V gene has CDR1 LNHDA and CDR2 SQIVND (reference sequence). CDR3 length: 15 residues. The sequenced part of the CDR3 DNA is TGTGCCAGTAGTATAGGGAACAGACTAAATCAGCCC. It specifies CASSIGNRLNQP. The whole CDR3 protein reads CASSIGNRLNQPQHF. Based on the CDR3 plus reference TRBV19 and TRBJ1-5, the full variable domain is DGGITQSPKYLFRKEGQNVTLSCEQNLNHDAMYWYRQDPGQGLRLIYYSQIVNDFQKGDIAEGYSVSREKKESFPLTVTSAQKNPTAFYLCASSIGNRLNQPQHFGDGTRLSIL.

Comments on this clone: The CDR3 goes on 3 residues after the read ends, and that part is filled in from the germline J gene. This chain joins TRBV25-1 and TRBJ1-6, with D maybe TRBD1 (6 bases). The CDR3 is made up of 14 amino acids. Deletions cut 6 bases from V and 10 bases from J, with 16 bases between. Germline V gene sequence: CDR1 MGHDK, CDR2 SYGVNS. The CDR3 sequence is CASRDTGFQSPLHF. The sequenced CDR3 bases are TGTGCCAGCAGGGATACAGGGTTTCAATCACCC.

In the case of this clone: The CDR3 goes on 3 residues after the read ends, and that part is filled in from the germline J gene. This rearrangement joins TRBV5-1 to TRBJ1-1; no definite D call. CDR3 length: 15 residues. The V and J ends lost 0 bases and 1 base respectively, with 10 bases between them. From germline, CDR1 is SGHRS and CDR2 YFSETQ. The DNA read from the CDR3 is TGCGCCAGCAGCTTGGGTCCGGAGGGGAACACTGAA. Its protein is CASSLGPEGNTE. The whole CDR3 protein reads CASSLGPEGNTEAFF. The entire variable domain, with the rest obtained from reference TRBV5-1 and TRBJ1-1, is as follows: KAGVTQTPRYLIKTRGQQVTLSCSPISGHRSVSWYQQTPGQGLQFLFEYFSETQRNKGNFPGRFSGRQFSNSRSEMNVSTLELGDSALYLCASSLGPEGNTEAFFGQGTRLTVV.

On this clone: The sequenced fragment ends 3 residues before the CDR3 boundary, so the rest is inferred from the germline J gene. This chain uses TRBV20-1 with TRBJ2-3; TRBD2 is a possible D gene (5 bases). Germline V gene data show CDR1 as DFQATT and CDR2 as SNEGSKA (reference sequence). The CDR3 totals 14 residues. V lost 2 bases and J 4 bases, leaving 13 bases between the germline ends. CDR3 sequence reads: CSARSWTLPDTQYF. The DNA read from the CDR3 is TGCAGTGCTAGATCGTGGACTCTTCCAGATACG.

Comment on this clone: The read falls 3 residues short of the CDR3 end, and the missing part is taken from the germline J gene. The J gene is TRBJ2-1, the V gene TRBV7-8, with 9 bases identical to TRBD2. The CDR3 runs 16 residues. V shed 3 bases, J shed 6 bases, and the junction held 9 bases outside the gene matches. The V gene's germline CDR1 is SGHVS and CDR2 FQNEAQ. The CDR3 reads CASSLTTSGQSNEQFF. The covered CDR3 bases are TGTGCCAGCAGCTTGACCACTAGCGGGCAAAGCAATGAG.

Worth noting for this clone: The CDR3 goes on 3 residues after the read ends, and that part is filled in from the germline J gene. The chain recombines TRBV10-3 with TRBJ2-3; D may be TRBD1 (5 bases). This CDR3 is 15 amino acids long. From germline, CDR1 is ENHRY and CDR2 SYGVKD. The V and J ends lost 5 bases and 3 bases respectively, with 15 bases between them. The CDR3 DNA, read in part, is TGTGCCATCAGTCGAGAACAAAGGGGTACAGATACG. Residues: CAISREQRGTDT. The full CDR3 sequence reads CAISREQRGTDTQYF.

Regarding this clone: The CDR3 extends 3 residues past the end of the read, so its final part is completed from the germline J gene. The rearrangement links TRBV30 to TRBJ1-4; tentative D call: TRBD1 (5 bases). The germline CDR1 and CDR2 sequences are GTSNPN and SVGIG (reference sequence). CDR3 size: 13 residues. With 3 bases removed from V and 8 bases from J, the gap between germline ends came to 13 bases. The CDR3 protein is CAWSIRAGEKLFF. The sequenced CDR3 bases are TGTGCCTGGAGCATCAGGGCTGGCGAAAAA.

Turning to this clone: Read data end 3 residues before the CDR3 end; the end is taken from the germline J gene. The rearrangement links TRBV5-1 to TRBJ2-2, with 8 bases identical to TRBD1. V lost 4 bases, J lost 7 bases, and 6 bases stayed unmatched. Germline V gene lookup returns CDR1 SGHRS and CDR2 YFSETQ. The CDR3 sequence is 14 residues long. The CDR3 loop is CASSPGTGVGELFF. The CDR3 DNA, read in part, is TGCGCCAGCAGCCCCGGGACAGGTGTCGGGGAG.

This CDR3 is CASSLEAGTYEQYF. Incomplete CDR3 DNA: TGTGCCAGCAGCTTGGAAGCGGGTACCTACGAG. The chain links TRBV5-5 to TRBJ2-7; maybe TRBD2 (6 bases). The CDR3 end is not reached by the read, which stops 3 residues before it; the germline J gene fills it in. The CDR3 spans 14 residues. Trimming left V 0 bases short and J 2 bases short, with 9 bases between. Germline V gene sequence: CDR1 SGHKS, CDR2 YYEKEE (reference sequence).

The covered CDR3 bases are TGTGCCAGCAGCTTCCGCGATCAGCCC. Translation gives CASSFRDQP. The entire CDR3 reads CASSFRDQPQHF. This rearrangement joins TRBV7-9 to TRBJ1-5; D unclear. The read stops 3 residues short of the end of the CDR3; the missing end is completed from the germline J gene. The germline CDR1 and CDR2 sequences are SEHNR and FQNEAQ (reference sequence). The CDR3 is made up of 12 amino acids. Trimming left V 3 bases short and J 5 bases short, with 5 bases between.

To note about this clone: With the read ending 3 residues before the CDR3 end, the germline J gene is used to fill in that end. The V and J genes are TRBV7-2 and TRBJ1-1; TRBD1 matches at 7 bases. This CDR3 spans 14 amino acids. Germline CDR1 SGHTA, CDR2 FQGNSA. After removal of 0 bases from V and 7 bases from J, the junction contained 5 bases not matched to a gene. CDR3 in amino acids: CASSLARQGIEAFF. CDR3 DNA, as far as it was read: TGTGCCAGCAGCTTAGCGCGACAGGGTATTGAA. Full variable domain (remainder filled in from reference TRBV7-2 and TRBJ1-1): GAGVSQSPSNKVTEKGKDVELRCDPISGHTALYWYRQSLGQGLEFLIYFQGNSAPDKSGLPSDRFSAERTGGSVSTLTIQRTQQEDSAVYLCASSLARQGIEAFFGQGTRLTVV.

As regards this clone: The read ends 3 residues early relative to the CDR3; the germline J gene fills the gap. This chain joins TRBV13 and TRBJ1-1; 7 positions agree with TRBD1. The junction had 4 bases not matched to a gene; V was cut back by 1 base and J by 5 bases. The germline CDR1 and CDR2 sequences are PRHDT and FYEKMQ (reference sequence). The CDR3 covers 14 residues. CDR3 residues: CASSLEEGATEAFF. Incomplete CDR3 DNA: TGTGCCAGCAGCTTAGAAGAGGGGGCGACTGAA.

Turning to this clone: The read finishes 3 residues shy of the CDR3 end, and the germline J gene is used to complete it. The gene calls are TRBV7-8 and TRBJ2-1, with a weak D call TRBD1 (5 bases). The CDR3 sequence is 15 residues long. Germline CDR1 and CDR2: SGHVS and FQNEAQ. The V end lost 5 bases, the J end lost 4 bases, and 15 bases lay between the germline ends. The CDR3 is CASSPPTAGYNEQFF. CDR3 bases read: TGTGCCAGCAGCCCCCCGACAGCCGGATACAATGAG. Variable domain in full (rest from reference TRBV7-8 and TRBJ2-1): GAGVSQSPRYKVAKRGQDVALRCDPISGHVSLFWYQQALGQGPEFLTYFQNEAQLDKSGLPSDRFFAERPEGSVSTLKIQRTQQEDSAVYLCASSPPTAGYNEQFFGPGTRLTVL.

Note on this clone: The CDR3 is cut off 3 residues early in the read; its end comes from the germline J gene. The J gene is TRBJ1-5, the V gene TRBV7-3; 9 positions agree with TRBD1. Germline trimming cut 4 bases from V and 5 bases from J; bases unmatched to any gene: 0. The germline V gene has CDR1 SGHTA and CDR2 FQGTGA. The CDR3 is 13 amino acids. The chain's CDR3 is CASSWDRDQPQHF. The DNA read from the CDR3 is TGTGCCAGCAGCTGGGACAGGGATCAGCCC.